The TCR beta chain described here comes from a study of T cells after yellow fever vaccination. Each CDR3 protein is one row after TCRdb ran MiXCR on the 5' RACE reads. The repertoire includes over 250,000 distinct CDR3 sequences, roughly 5.2% of them detected once, and approximately 3.5% sits in the top ten. This clonotype has a count of ten or more. Germline V lookup: CDR1 LGHNA, CDR2 YSLEER. The CDR3 length is 17 residues. V was shortened by 0 bases and J by 2 bases, with 13 bases between the two germline ends. This receptor was obtained from a man younger than 35 who received the YFV17D yellow fever vaccine. The input for sequencing was CD4+ T cells sorted from PBMCs, taken on the day of the yellow fever booster vaccination. The chain uses TRBV4-3 and TRBJ2-2; D gene unclear. In DNA, the CDR3 is TGCGCCAGCAGCCAAGAATCTAGGTGGAAAAACACCGGGGAGCTGTTTTTT. Protein: CASSQESRWKNTGELFF.